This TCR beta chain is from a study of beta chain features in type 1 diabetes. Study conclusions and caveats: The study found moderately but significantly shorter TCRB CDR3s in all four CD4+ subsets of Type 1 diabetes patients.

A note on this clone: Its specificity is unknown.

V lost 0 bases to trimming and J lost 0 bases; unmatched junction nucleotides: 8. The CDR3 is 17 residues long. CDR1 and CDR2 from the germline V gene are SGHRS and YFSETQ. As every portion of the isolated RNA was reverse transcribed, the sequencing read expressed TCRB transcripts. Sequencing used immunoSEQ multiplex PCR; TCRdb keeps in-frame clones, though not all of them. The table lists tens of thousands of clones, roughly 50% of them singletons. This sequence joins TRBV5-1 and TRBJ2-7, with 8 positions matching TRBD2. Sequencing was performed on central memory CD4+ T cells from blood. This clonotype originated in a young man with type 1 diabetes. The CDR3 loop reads CASSLVAGGGSSYEQYF. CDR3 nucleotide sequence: TGCGCCAGCAGCTTGGTTGCGGGAGGAGGGAGCTCCTACGAGCAGTACTTC. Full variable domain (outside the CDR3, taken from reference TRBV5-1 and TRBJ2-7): KAGVTQTPRYLIKTRGQQVTLSCSPISGHRSVSWYQQTPGQGLQFLFEYFSETQRNKGNFPGRFSGRQFSNSRSEMNVSTLELGDSALYLCASSLVAGGGSSYEQYFGPGTRLTVT.